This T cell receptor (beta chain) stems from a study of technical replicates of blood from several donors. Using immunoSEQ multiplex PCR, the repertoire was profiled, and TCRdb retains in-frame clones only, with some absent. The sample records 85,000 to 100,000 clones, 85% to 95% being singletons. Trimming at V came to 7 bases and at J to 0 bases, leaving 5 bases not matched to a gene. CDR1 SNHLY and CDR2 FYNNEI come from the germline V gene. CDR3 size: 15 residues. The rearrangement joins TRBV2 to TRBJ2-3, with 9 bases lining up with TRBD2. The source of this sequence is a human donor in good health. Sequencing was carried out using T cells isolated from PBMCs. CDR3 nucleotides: TGTGCCAGCACGCCTAGCGGGGCTAGCACAGATACGCAGTATTTT. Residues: CASTPSGASTDTQYF.